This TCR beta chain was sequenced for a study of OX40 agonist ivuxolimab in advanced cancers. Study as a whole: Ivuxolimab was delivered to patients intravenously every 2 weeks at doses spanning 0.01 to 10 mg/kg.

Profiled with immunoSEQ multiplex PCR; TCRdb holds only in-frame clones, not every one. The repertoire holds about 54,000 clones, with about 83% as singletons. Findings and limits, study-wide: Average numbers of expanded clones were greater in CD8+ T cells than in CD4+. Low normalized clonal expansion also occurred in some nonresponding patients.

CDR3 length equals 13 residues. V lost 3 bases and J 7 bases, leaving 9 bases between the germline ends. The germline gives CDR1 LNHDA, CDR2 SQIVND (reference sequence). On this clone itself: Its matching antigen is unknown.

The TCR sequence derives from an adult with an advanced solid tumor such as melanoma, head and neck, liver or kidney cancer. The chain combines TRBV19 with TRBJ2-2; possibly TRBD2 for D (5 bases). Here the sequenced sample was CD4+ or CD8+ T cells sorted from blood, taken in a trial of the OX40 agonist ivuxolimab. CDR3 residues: CASSMTRGGELFF. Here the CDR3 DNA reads TGTGCCAGTAGTATGACCCGGGGCGGGGAGCTGTTTTTT. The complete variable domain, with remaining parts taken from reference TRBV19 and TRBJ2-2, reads DGGITQSPKYLFRKEGQNVTLSCEQNLNHDAMYWYRQDPGQGLRLIYYSQIVNDFQKGDIAEGYSVSREKKESFPLTVTSAQKNPTAFYLCASSMTRGGELFFGEGSRLTVL.